This T cell receptor beta chain came from a study of response to subunit inactivated influenza vaccine. This clonotype was detected many times. Its target is not known. The V gene lost 0 bases and the J gene lost 4 bases, with 7 bases spanning the gap. CDR3 length: 14 residues. Germline CDR1 reads SEHNR; CDR2 reads FQNEAQ (reference sequence). Findings and limits, study-wide: Researchers suggested that each seasonal influenza vaccination recruits few new T cells.

TCRdb recomputed calls from the RT-PCR reads with MiXCR, one row per CDR3 protein. The table shows more than 700,000 distinct CDR3 sequences, with 21% occurring only once. The sequencing here drew on PBMCs from blood, taken around 5 days after vaccination. The chain couples TRBV7-9 to TRBJ2-1; D is unclear. The TCR sequence derives from a man aged 50-59 years who received an inactivated influenza vaccine. CDR3 loop: CASSLAGKYNEQFF. As DNA, the CDR3 is TGTGCCAGCAGCTTAGCTGGCAAGTACAATGAGCAGTTCTTC.